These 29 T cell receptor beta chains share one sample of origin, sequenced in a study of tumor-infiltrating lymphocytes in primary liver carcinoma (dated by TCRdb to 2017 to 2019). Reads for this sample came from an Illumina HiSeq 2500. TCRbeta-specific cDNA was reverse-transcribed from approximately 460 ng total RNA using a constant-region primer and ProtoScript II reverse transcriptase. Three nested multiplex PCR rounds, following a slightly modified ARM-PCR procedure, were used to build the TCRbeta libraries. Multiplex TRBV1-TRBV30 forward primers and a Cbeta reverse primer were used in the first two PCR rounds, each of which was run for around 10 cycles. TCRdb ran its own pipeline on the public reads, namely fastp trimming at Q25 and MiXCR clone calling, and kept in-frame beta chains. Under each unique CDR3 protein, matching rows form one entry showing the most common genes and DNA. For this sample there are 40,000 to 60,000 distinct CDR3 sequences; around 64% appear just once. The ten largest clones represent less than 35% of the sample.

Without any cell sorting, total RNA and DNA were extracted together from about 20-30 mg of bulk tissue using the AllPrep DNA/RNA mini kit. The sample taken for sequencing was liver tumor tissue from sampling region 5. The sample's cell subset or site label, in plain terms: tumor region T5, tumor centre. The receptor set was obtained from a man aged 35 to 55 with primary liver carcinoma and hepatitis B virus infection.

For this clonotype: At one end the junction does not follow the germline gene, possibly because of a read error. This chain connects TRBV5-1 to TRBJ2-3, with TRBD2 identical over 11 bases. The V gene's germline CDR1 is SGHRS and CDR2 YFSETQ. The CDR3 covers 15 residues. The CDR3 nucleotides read TGCGTCAGCTGCTTACTAGCGGGAGGCACAGATACGCAGTATTTT. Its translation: CVSCLLAGGTDTQYF. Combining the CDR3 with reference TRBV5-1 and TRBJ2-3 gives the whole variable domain KAGVTQTPRYLIKTRGQQVTLSCSPISGHRSVSWYQQTPGQGLQFLFEYFSETQRNKGNFPGRFSGRQFSNSRSEMNVSTLELGDSALYLCVSCLLAGGTDTQYFGPGTRLTVL.

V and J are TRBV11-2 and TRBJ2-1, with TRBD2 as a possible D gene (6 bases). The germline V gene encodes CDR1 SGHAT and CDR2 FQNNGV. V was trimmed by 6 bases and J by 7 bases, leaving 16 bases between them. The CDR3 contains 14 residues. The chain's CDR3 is CASSSAGPLNEQFF. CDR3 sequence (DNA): TGTGCCAGCAGTTCAGCGGGCCCCCTGAATGAGCAGTTCTTC.

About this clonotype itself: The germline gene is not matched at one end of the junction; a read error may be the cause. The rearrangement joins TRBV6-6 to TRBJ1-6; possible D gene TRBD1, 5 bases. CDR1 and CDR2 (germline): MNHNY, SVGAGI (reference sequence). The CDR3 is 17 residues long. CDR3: CASRKLGGTADNSALHF. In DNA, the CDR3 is TGTGCCAGCAGAAAGCTGGGGGGGACGGCGGATAATTCAGCCCTCCACTTT.

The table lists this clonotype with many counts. The CDR3 is CSVERNTEAFF. The DNA for the CDR3 is TGCAGCGTTGAACGGAACACTGAAGCTTTCTTT. J is TRBJ1-1 and V is TRBV29-1; D ambiguous. V was shortened by 2 bases and J by 1 base, with 2 bases between the two germline ends. Germline assignment: CDR1 SQVTM and CDR2 ANQGSEA. The CDR3 is 11 amino acids.

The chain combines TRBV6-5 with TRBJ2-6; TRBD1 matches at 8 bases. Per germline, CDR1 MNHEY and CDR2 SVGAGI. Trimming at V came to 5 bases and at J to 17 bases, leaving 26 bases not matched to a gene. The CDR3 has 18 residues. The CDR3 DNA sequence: TGTGCCAGCAGTCTTTGGACAGGGATGAAAGCTGTGGCCAACGCCATGACTTTC. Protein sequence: CASSLWTGMKAVANAMTF.

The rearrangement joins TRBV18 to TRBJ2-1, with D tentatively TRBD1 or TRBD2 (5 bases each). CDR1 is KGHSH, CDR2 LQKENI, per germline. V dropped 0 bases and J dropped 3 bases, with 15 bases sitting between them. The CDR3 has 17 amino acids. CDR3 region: CASSPPSGRPFYNEQFF. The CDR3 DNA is TGTGCCAGCTCACCACCCTCGGGACGCCCGTTCTACAATGAGCAGTTCTTC.

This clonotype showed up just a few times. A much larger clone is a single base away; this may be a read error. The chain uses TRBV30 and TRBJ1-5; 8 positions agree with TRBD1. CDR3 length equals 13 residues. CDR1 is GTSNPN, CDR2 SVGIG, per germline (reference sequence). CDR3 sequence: CAWTDRDNLPQHF. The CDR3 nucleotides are TGTGCCTGGACGGACAGGGACAATCTGCCCCAGCATTTT.

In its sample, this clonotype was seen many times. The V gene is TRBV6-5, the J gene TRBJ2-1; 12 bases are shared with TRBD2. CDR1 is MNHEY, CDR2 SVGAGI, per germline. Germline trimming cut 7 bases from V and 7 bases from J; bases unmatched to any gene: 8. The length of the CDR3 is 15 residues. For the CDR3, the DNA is TGTGCCAGCAACGACGTGACTAGCGGGAGAAATGAGCAGTTCTTC. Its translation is CASNDVTSGRNEQFF.

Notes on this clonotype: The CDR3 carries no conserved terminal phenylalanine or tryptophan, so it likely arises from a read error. The CDR3 reads CASRPQGSETYEQYS. CDR3 in DNA: TGTGCCAGCAGGCCACAGGGGTCGGAGACCTACGAGCAGTACTCC. V gene TRBV28 combines with J gene TRBJ2-7; 7 nucleotides match TRBD1. V dropped 6 bases and J dropped 2; count of bases not matched to a gene: 10. The CDR3 runs to 15 residues. CDR1 and CDR2 from the germline V gene are MDHEN and SYDVKM.

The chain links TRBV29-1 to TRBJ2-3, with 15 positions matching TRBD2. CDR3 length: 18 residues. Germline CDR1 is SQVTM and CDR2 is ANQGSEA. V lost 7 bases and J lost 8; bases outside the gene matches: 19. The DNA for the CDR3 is TGCAGCGCGTCAGGGGTGCGGACTAGCGGGAGGGCCATAGGTACGCAGTATTTT. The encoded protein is CSASGVRTSGRAIGTQYF.

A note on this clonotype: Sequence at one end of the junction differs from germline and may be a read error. CDR3 DNA: TGTGTCGGGGGACAGCAAGAGGCCCAGTACTTC. It yields the protein CVGGQQEAQYF. V usage is TRBV6-1 and J usage is TRBJ2-5; a weak D match, TRBD1 (7 bases). Germline assignment: CDR1 MNHNS and CDR2 SASEGT. The CDR3 length is 11 residues.

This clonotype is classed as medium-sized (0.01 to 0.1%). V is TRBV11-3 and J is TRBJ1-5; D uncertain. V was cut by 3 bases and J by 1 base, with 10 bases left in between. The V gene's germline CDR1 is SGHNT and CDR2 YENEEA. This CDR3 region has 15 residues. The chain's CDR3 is CASSFQTASNQPQHF. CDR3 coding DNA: TGTGCCAGCAGCTTCCAGACCGCCAGCAATCAGCCCCAGCATTTT.

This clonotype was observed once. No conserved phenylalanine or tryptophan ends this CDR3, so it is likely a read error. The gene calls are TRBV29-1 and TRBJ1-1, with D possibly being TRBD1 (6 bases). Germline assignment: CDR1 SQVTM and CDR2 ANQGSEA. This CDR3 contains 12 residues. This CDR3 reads CCVARQETEAFL. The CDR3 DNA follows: TGCTGCGTTGCCAGACAGGAGACTGAAGCTTTCTTA.

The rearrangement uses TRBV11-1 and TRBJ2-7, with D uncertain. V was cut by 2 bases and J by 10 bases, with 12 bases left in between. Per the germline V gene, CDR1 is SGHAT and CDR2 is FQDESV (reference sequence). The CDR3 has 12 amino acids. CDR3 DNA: TGTGCCAGCAGCTTAACTGGAACAAAACAGTACTTC. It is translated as CASSLTGTKQYF.

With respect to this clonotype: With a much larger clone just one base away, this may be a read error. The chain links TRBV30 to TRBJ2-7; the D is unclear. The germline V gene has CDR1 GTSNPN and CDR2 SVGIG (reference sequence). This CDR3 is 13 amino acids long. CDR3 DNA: TGTGCCTGGAGTGGTGAGGTGTACTACGAGCACTACTTC. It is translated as CAWSGEVYYEHYF.

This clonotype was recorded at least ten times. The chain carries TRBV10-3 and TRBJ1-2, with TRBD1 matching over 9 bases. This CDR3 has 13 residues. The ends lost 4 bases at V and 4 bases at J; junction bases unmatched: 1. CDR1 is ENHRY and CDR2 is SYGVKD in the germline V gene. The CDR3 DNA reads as TGTGCCATCAGTGGGGACAGGGTCTATGGCTACACCTTC. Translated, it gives CAISGDRVYGYTF.

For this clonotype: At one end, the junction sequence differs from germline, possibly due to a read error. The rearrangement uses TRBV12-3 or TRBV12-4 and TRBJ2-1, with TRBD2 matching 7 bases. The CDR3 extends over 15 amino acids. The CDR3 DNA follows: TGTGTCAGCACCCCCGGGGCTAGCGGCCCCAATGGGCAGTTCTTC. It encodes CVSTPGASGPNGQFF.

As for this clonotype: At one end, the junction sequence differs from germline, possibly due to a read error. The CDR3 region is CASSQIAELTYEQYF. The CDR3, as DNA: TGCGCCAGCAGCCAAATAGCGGAGCTCACCTACGAGCAATACTTC. The chain employs TRBV4-1 and TRBJ2-7, with D tentatively TRBD2 (6 bases). Germline CDR1 is MGHRA and CDR2 is YSYEKL. CDR3 length: 15 amino acids.

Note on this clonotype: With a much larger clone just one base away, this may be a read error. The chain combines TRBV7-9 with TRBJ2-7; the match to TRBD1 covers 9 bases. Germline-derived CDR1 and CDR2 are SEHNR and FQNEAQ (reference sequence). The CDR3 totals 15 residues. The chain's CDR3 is CVSSLPGQGTYEQYF. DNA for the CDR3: TGTGTCAGCAGCTTACCGGGACAGGGTACCTACGAGCAGTACTTC.

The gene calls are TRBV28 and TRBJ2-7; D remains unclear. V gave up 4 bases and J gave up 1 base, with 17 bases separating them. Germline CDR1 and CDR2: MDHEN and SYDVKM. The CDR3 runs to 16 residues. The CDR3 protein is CASSSTWAPSSYEQYF. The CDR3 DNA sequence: TGTGCCAGCAGTTCCACATGGGCCCCTTCATCCTACGAGCAGTACTTC. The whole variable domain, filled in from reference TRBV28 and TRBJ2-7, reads DVKVTQSSRYLVKRTGEKVFLECVQDMDHENMFWYRQDPGLGLRLIYFSYDVKMKEKGDIPEGYSVSREKKERFSLILESASTNQTSMYLCASSSTWAPSSYEQYFGPGTRLTVT.

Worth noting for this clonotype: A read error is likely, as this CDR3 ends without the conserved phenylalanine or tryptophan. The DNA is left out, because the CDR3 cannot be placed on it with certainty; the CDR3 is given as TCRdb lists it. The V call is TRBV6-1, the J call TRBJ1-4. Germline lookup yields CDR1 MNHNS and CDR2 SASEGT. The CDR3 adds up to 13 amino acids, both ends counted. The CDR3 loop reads CASRKREREKLVL.

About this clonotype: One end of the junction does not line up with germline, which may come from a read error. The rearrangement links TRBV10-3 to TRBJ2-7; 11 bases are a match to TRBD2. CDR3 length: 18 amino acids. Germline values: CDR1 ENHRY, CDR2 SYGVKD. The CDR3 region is CAISPGLAASPISYVQYF. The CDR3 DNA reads TGTGCCATCAGCCCGGGACTAGCGGCGTCCCCCATCTCCTACGTGCAGTACTTC.

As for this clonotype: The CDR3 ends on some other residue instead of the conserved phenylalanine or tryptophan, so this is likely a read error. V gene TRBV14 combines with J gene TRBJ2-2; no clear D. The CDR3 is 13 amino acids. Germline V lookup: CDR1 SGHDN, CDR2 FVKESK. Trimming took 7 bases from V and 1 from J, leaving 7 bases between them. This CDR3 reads CASNPLNTGELFL. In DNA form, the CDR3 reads TGTGCCAGCAACCCTTTGAACACCGGGGAGCTGTTTCTT.

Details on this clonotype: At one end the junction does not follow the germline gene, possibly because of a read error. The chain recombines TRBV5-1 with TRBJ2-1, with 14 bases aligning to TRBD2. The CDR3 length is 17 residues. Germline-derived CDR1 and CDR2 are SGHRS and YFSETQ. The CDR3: CASGLETSGRANSEQFF. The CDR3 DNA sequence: TGCGCCAGCGGCTTGGAGACTAGCGGGAGGGCAAACAGTGAGCAGTTCTTC.

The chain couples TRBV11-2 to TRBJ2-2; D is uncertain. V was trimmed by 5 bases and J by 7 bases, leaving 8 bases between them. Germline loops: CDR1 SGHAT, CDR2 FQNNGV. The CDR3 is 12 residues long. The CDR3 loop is CASSHYVGELFF. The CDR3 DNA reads TGTGCCAGCAGCCATTACGTCGGGGAGCTGTTTTTT.

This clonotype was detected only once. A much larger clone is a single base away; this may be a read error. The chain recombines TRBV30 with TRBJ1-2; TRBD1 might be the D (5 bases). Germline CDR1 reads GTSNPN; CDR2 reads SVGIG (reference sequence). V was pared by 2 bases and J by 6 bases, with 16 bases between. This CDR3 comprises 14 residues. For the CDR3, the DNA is TGTGCCTGGAGTCACCTGTCAGGGTACAATGGCTACACCTTC. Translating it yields CAWSHLSGYNGYTF.

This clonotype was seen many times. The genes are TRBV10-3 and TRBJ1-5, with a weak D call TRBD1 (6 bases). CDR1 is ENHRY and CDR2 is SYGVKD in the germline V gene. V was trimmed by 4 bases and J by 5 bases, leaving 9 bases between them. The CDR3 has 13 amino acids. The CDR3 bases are TGTGCCATCAGTGTGGACAGCTATCAGCCCCAGCATTTT. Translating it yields CAISVDSYQPQHF.

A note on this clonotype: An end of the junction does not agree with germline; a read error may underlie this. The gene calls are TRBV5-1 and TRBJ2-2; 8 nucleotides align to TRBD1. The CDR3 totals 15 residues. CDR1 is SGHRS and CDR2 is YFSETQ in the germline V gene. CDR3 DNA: TGCGCTAGCAGCTTGGCCGGGACAGGAACTGGGGAGCTGTTTTTT. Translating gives CASSLAGTGTGELFF.

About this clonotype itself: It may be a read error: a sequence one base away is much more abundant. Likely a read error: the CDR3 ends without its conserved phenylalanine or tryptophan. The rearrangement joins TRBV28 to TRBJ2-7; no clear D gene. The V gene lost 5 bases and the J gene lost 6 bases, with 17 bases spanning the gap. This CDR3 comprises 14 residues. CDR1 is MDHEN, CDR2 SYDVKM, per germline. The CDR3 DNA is TGTGCCAGCAGTACGATTGGGATCGGGTCCGAGCAGTACTAC. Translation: CASSTIGIGSEQYY.